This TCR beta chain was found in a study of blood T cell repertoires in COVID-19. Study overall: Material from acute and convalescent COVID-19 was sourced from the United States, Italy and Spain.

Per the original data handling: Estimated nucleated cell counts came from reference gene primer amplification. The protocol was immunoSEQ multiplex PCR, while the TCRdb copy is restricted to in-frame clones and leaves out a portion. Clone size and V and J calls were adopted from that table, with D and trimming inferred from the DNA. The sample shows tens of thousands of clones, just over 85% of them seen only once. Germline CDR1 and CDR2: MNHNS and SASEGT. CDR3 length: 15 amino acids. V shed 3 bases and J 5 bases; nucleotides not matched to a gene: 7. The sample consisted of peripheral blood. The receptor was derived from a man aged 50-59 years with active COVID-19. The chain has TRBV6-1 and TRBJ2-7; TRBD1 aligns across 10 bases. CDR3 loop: CASSDEGQGFHEQYF. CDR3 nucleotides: TGTGCCAGCAGTGACGAGGGACAGGGGTTTCACGAGCAGTACTTC.